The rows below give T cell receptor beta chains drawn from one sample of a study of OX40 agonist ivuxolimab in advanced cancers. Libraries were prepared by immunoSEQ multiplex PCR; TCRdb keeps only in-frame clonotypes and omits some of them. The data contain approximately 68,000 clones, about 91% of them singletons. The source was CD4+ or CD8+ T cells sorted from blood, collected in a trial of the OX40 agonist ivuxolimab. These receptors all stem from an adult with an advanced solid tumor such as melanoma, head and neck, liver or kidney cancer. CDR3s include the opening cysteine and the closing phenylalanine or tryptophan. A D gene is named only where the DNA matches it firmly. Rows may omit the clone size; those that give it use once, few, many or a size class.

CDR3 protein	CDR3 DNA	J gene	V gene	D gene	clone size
CASSQQGGRISYEQYF	TGTGCCAGCAGCCAGCAAGGGGGACGGATTTCCTACGAGCAGTACTTC	TRBJ2-7	TRBV7-2	-	few
CASGTATPNTEAFF	TGTGCCAGCGGGACCGCGACTCCGAACACTGAAGCTTTCTTT	TRBJ1-1	TRBV6-1	-	-
CASSPTRFRDGYTF	TGTGCCAGCAGTCCAACCCGGTTCAGAGATGGCTACACCTTC	TRBJ1-2	TRBV14	-	once
CAWSVQGGTDTQYF	TGTGCCTGGAGTGTACAGGGCGGCACAGATACGCAGTATTTT	TRBJ2-3	TRBV30	-	-
CATSRETSGTNGELFF	TGTGCCACCAGCAGAGAAACTAGCGGTACAAACGGGGAGCTGTTTTTT	TRBJ2-2	TRBV15	TRBD2	-
CASSETSGGAVIADTQYF	TGCGCCAGCAGTGAAACTAGCGGGGGGGCCGTGATTGCAGATACGCAGTATTTT	TRBJ2-3	TRBV10-1	TRBD2	-
CASSTRTNTGELFF	TGTGCCAGCAGCACGCGGACGAATACCGGGGAGCTGTTTTTT	TRBJ2-2	TRBV9	-	-
CASSQDRAFTDTQYF	TGTGCCAGCTCACAAGACAGGGCCTTCACAGATACGCAGTATTTT	TRBJ2-3	TRBV18	TRBD1	-
CASSQDGGDGQYF	TGTGCCAGCAGCCAAGATGGCGGGGACGGCCAGTACTTC	TRBJ2-4	TRBV4-2	-	-
CASSITQTYEQYF	TGTGCCAGTAGTATAACCCAGACCTACGAGCAGTACTTC	TRBJ2-7	TRBV19	-	-
CASSTQPNYGYTF	TGTGCCAGCAGCACGCAGCCTAACTATGGCTACACCTTC	TRBJ1-2	TRBV5-4	-	-
CASSSGQGFGVGTDTQYF	TGCGCCAGCAGCTCGGGACAGGGGTTTGGGGTCGGCACAGATACGCAGTATTTT	TRBJ2-3	TRBV5-1	TRBD1	-
CASSQGGLGTEAFF	TGTGCCAGCAGCCAAGGGGGGTTGGGCACTGAAGCTTTCTTT	TRBJ1-1	TRBV14	-	-
CASSRDTSYEQYF	TGTGCCAGCAGCCGGGACACATCCTACGAGCAGTACTTC	TRBJ2-7	TRBV5-6	-	-
CASSQDRTSGGWNEQFF	TGTGCCAGCAGCCAAGATAGGACTAGCGGGGGGTGGAATGAGCAGTTCTTC	TRBJ2-1	TRBV4-2	TRBD2	-
CSTEGQGVAEAFF	TGCAGCACCGAGGGACAGGGTGTTGCAGAAGCTTTCTTT	TRBJ1-1	TRBV29-1	TRBD1	-
CASSYSIQAAYEQYF	TGTGCCAGCAGTTACTCGATCCAGGCGGCCTACGAGCAGTACTTC	TRBJ2-7	TRBV6-6	-	-
CSTERGTQETQYF	TGCAGCACCGAGCGGGGTACCCAAGAGACCCAGTACTTC	TRBJ2-5	TRBV29-1	TRBD2	-
CASSQDFLGLAKNIQYF	TGTGCCAGCAGCCAAGATTTTTTGGGGTTAGCCAAAAACATTCAGTACTTC	TRBJ2-4	TRBV4-2	-	-
CASSFELAGVGDTQYF	TGTGCCAGCAGCTTTGAACTAGCGGGGGTGGGAGATACGCAGTATTTT	TRBJ2-3	TRBV5-4	TRBD2	-
CASSFYGAQNTEAFF	TGTGCCAGCAGTTTCTACGGAGCACAGAACACTGAAGCTTTCTTT	TRBJ1-1	TRBV27	-	-
CASSRGARSDAFF	TGTGCCAGCTCACGGGGCGCGCGATCGGACGCTTTCTTT	TRBJ1-1	TRBV18	-	-
CATWGRERYQPQHF	TGTGCCACATGGGGTAGGGAGCGGTACCAGCCCCAGCATTTT	TRBJ1-5	TRBV19	-	-
CASRGRGQSDTQYF	TGTGCCAGTAGGGGCAGGGGGCAATCAGATACGCAGTATTTT	TRBJ2-3	TRBV19	TRBD1	once
CASSLNPGDTEAFF	TGTGCCAGCAGCTTAAACCCAGGGGACACTGAAGCTTTCTTT	TRBJ1-1	TRBV11-2	-	-
CASSLVQSNEQFF	TGCGCCAGCAGCTTGGTCCAGTCTAATGAGCAGTTCTTC	TRBJ2-1	TRBV5-1	-	-
CASRPTSPMPYGQYF	TGTGCCAGCAGACCTACAAGCCCCATGCCTTACGGGCAGTACTTC	TRBJ2-7	TRBV6-5	-	-
CASSEYRPRDAVSQQYF	TGTGCCAGCAGTGAATATAGACCCCGGGACGCCGTCTCGCAGCAGTACTTC	TRBJ2-7	TRBV6-1	-	-
CASSLGQTTEAFF	TGTGCTAGCAGCCTAGGACAGACCACTGAAGCTTTCTTT	TRBJ1-1	TRBV7-7	-	-
CASSVDGANYNEQFF	TGTGCCAGCAGCGTAGACGGGGCTAACTACAATGAGCAGTTCTTC	TRBJ2-1	TRBV9	-	few
CATSPGQGAGEQYF	TGTGCCACTTCACCGGGACAGGGGGCTGGTGAGCAGTACTTC	TRBJ2-7	TRBV10-3	TRBD1	once
CASSEWAGEVGYTF	TGTGCCAGCAGTGAATGGGCAGGGGAGGTTGGCTACACCTTC	TRBJ1-2	TRBV25-1	-	-